These 24 T cell receptor beta chains share one sample of origin, sequenced in a study of blood T cell repertoires in COVID-19. The data were produced by immunoSEQ multiplex PCR, yet TCRdb's version contains in-frame clones alone and is incomplete. Here the sample spans around 120,000 clones, around 88% being singletons. Sequencing used peripheral blood. All receptors come from a woman aged 45-60 years with active or convalescent COVID-19.

V gene TRBV4-2 combines with J gene TRBJ2-7; D not certain. The germline CDR1 and CDR2 sequences are LGHNA and YNFKEQ. Trimming cost V 5 bases and J 2 bases, with 7 bases left between them. This CDR3 is 12 amino acids long. The CDR3 reads CASSIQPYEQYF. Written as DNA, the CDR3 is TGTGCCAGCAGCATACAGCCCTACGAGCAGTACTTC.

The genes are TRBV30 and TRBJ2-7; 12 bases align to TRBD2. Germline values: CDR1 GTSNPN, CDR2 SVGIG (reference sequence). The CDR3 sequence is 14 residues long. With 2 bases clipped from V and 3 bases from J, the junction kept 2 bases outside the gene matches. The CDR3 nucleotides read TGTGCCTGGAGTCTAGCGGGAGGGTTCTACGAGCAGTACTTC. It is translated as CAWSLAGGFYEQYF.

This chain connects TRBV7-9 to TRBJ1-1; tentatively, D is TRBD1 (5 bases). Germline values: CDR1 SEHNR, CDR2 FQNEAQ (reference sequence). V dropped 5 bases and J dropped 4 bases, with 14 bases sitting between them. This CDR3 has 14 amino acids. The CDR3 reads CASSRLGAATEAFF. In DNA form, the CDR3 reads TGTGCCAGCAGCCGACTTGGGGCAGCCACTGAAGCTTTCTTT.

J is TRBJ1-1 and V is TRBV5-1; 7 positions agree with TRBD1. J lost 1 base, V lost 8 bases, and 8 bases had no gene match. This CDR3 comprises 14 residues. CDR1 is SGHRS, CDR2 YFSETQ, per germline. The CDR3 is CASHPGQTNTEAFF. The CDR3 bases are TGCGCCAGTCATCCGGGACAGACGAACACTGAAGCTTTCTTT.

In DNA form, the CDR3 reads TGTGCCAGCAGCTTAAGGCAGGGGCATCAAGATACGCAGTATTTT. Protein sequence: CASSLRQGHQDTQYF. V usage is TRBV5-4 and J usage is TRBJ2-3; tentatively, D is TRBD1 (6 bases). Germline V CDR1 and CDR2: SGHNT, YYREEE (reference sequence). Trimming removed 2 bases from V and 5 bases from J, with 15 bases in between. The CDR3 spans 15 residues.

This clone came up once. CDR3 in DNA: TGTGCCAGCAGCTCAGGTAGCGGGGCGTCCTACAATGAGCAGTTCTTC. The encoded protein is CASSSGSGASYNEQFF. This chain joins TRBV11-3 and TRBJ2-1; TRBD2 aligns across 8 bases. CDR3 size: 16 residues. V shed 4 bases and J 1 base; nucleotides not matched to a gene: 6. Germline values: CDR1 SGHNT, CDR2 YENEEA.

J is TRBJ2-3 and V is TRBV28, with 12 bases identical to TRBD2. The CDR3 runs to 17 residues. Germline CDR1 is MDHEN and CDR2 is SYDVKM. With V trimmed by 7 bases and J by 7 bases, 15 bases remained unmatched. The CDR3 loop is CASTTSGSLRVAYTQYF. For the CDR3, the DNA is TGTGCCAGCACGACTAGCGGGAGTCTAAGGGTCGCATATACGCAGTATTTT. Filled out from reference TRBV28 and TRBJ2-3, the complete variable domain reads DVKVTQSSRYLVKRTGEKVFLECVQDMDHENMFWYRQDPGLGLRLIYFSYDVKMKEKGDIPEGYSVSREKKERFSLILESASTNQTSMYLCASTTSGSLRVAYTQYFGPGTRLTVL.

The V gene is TRBV19, the J gene TRBJ2-5; 11 bases fit TRBD2. The CDR3 runs 14 residues. V trimming: 6 bases; J trimming: 2 bases; junction bases outside the gene matches: 2. CDR1 and CDR2 from the germline V gene are LNHDA and SQIVND (reference sequence). The CDR3 reads CASRTSGTQETQYF. The CDR3 DNA sequence: TGTGCCAGTAGGACTAGCGGGACACAAGAGACCCAGTACTTC.

The V call is TRBV5-1, the J call TRBJ1-1; D is unclear. The CDR3 sequence is 15 residues long. The germline V gene has CDR1 SGHRS and CDR2 YFSETQ. The V end lost 4 bases, the J end lost 4 bases, and 17 bases lay between the germline ends. The CDR3 bases are TGCGCCAGCAGCCCTCCGGGAGGAAGCGTCACTGAAGCTTTCTTT. Translating gives CASSPPGGSVTEAFF.

The count of this clone is one. The chain joins TRBV4-1 to TRBJ2-5; 9 nucleotides agree with TRBD2. Germline values: CDR1 MGHRA, CDR2 YSYEKL. V lost 1 base, J lost 4 bases, and 4 bases stayed unmatched. CDR3 length equals 15 residues. CDR3 sequence reads: CASSQGTSAPETQYF. Here the CDR3 DNA reads TGCGCCAGCAGCCAAGGGACTAGCGCCCCAGAGACCCAGTACTTC.

This clone has a handful of counts. The chain recombines TRBV6-4 with TRBJ1-5, with a weak D call TRBD1 (6 bases). V was clipped by 6 bases and J by 2 bases, with 11 bases between them. This CDR3 has 14 amino acids. CDR1 is MRHNA and CDR2 is SNTAGT in the germline V gene. This CDR3 reads CASSPEGGNQPQHF. CDR3 bases: TGTGCCAGCAGCCCAGAGGGGGGCAATCAGCCCCAGCATTTT.

The chain links TRBV28 to TRBJ2-3; weak D call: TRBD1 (5 bases). Looked up from germline, CDR1 is MDHEN and CDR2 is SYDVKM. V dropped 7 bases and J dropped 5 bases, with 22 bases sitting between them. This CDR3 is 16 amino acids long. CDR3 protein: CASTRGPGKVGDTQYF. The CDR3 bases are TGTGCCAGCACCCGTGGGCCAGGGAAAGTAGGAGATACGCAGTATTTT.

This chain links TRBV28 with TRBJ2-7; D might be TRBD1 (6 bases). The CDR3 covers 15 residues. The V end was cut by 5 bases, the J end by 0 bases, with 14 bases between. Germline loops: CDR1 MDHEN, CDR2 SYDVKM. The CDR3 sequence: CASSLWTEISYEQYF. CDR3 in DNA: TGTGCCAGCAGTCTGTGGACAGAGATCTCCTACGAGCAGTACTTC.

V usage is TRBV7-3 and J usage is TRBJ2-2; TRBD2 matches at 7 bases. V shed 3 bases, J shed 0 bases, and the junction held 1 base outside the gene matches. Germline assignment: CDR1 SGHTA and CDR2 FQGTGA. The CDR3 length is 15 residues. The CDR3 DNA follows: TGTGCCAGCAGCTTGGGGACTACGAACACCGGGGAGCTGTTTTTT. Encoded protein: CASSLGTTNTGELFF.

The rearrangement joins TRBV9 to TRBJ2-1; D is unresolved. The CDR3 has 16 amino acids. V shed 0 bases and J shed 2 bases, with 12 bases lying between them. In germline, CDR1 is SGDLS, CDR2 YYNGEE. The chain's CDR3 is CASSVGPERTYNEQFF. The CDR3 bases are TGTGCCAGCAGCGTAGGACCGGAGAGGACCTACAATGAGCAGTTCTTC.

In its sample, this clone was seen a few times. The chain joins TRBV12-5 to TRBJ1-5; D is unresolved. Trimming pared 7 bases from V and 4 bases from J, leaving 11 bases between. The CDR3 is made up of 13 amino acids. Germline CDR1 reads LGHNT; CDR2 reads FRNRAP. CDR3 DNA: TGTGCTAGTGCCTGGGGAGGGAATCAGCCCCAGCATTTT. Its translation is CASAWGGNQPQHF.

V is TRBV7-2 and J is TRBJ1-4, with no clear D. This CDR3 contains 13 residues. Germline V gene sequence: CDR1 SGHTA, CDR2 FQGNSA. Trimming cost V 4 bases and J 5 bases, with 8 bases left between them. As DNA, the CDR3 is TGTGCCAGCAGCTCCGCACAGAATGAAAAACTGTTTTTT. This translates into CASSSAQNEKLFF.

The chain combines TRBV6-5 with TRBJ2-1; a possible D gene is TRBD2 (5 bases). CDR3 length: 12 amino acids. Trimming stripped 7 bases from V and 5 bases from J, with 9 bases between. From germline, CDR1 is MNHEY and CDR2 SVGAGI. The CDR3 loop reads CASKVGDNEQFF. Here the CDR3 DNA reads TGTGCCAGCAAGGTCGGGGACAATGAGCAGTTCTTC.

The chain carries TRBV24-1 and TRBJ1-5; D is possibly TRBD1 (6 bases). The CDR3 covers 13 residues. V lost 9 bases and J lost 6, with 14 bases in between. Germline V gene data show CDR1 as KGHDR and CDR2 as SFDVKD. The DNA for the CDR3 is TGTGCCACCTCGCGGGGGGCTAGTCAGCCCCAGCATTTT. As protein: CATSRGASQPQHF.

Points on this clone: The junction differs from germline at one of its ends, possibly a read error. The chain links TRBV7-7 to TRBJ2-2; the match to TRBD2 covers 9 bases. CDR1 is SSHAT, CDR2 FNYEAQ, per germline (reference sequence). The CDR3 sequence is 16 residues long. The CDR3 sequence is CASSHTRAGGPGELFF. CDR3 nucleotide sequence: TGTGCTAGCAGCCATACCCGAGCGGGAGGACCCGGGGAGCTGTTTTTT.

V and J are TRBV30 and TRBJ2-7; TRBD2 is a possible D gene (6 bases). The CDR3 sequence is 16 residues long. CDR1 is GTSNPN and CDR2 is SVGIG in the germline V gene (reference sequence). Trimming stripped 0 bases from V and 1 base from J, with 16 bases between. CDR3: CAWSVGVGSRSYEQYF. In DNA, the CDR3 is TGTGCCTGGAGTGTCGGAGTCGGGAGTCGGTCCTACGAGCAGTACTTC.

This clone was counted once. The chain has TRBV2 and TRBJ1-1, with 10 bases matching TRBD1. Germline CDR1 is SNHLY and CDR2 is FYNNEI. V lost 3 bases to trimming and J lost 1 base; unmatched junction nucleotides: 2. CDR3 length: 15 residues. CDR3 sequence reads: CASSDGDRGNTEAFF. In nucleotides, the CDR3 is TGTGCCAGCAGTGATGGGGACAGGGGGAACACTGAAGCTTTCTTT.

The rearrangement uses TRBV4-1 and TRBJ2-7, with a weak D call TRBD2 (6 bases). The V end lost 0 bases, the J end lost 4 bases, and 16 bases lay between the germline ends. There are 16 residues in the CDR3. Germline CDR1 reads MGHRA; CDR2 reads YSYEKL. CDR3 protein: CASSQELSAGIYEQYF. In DNA form, the CDR3 reads TGCGCCAGCAGCCAAGAGTTGTCTGCGGGGATATACGAGCAGTACTTC.

This chain links TRBV21-1 with TRBJ2-5; the D call in the table, TRBD2, was not verified against the DNA. TRBV21-1 is tagged as a pseudogene. The CDR3 is made up of 12 amino acids. CDR3 residues: CASSRGGETQYF. For the CDR3, the DNA is TGTGCCAGCAGCCGGGGTGGAGAGACCCAGTACTTC.